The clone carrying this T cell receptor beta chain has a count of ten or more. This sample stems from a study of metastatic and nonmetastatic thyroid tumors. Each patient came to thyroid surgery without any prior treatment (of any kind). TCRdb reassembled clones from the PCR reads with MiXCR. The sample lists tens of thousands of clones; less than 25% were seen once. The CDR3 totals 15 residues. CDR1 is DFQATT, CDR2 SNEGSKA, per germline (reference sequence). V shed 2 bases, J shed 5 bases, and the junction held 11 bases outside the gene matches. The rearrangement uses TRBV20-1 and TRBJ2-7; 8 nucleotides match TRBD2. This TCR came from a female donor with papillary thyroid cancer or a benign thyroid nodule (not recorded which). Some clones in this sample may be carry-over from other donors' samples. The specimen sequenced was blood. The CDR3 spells CSARQTSGLGHEQYF. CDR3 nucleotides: TGCAGTGCTAGACAAACTAGCGGACTAGGTCACGAGCAGTACTTC.